The 23 T cell receptor beta chains in this list originate from one sample, sequenced in a study of T cell clonality in common variable immunodeficiency. Libraries were prepared by immunoSEQ multiplex PCR; TCRdb keeps only in-frame clonotypes and omits some of them. The data show 57,000 or so clones, none appearing only once, with over 1.5% held by the ten largest. The specimen sequenced was peripheral blood mononuclear cells. These receptors all come from a person aged 18 to 70 in good health.

This clone showed up many times. The read stops 3 residues short of the end of the CDR3; the missing end is completed from the germline J gene. This chain connects TRBV29-1 to TRBJ2-1, with TRBD2 matching 11 bases. Trimming took 0 bases from V and 3 from J; bases not matched to a gene: 7. CDR1 and CDR2 (germline): SQVTM, ANQGSEA. CDR3 length: 17 residues. The sequenced part of the CDR3 DNA is TGCAGCGTTGAAGATCGTGCTAGCGGGAGGCTCTACAATGAG. Translated, it gives CSVEDRASGRLYNE. The entire CDR3 sequence reads CSVEDRASGRLYNEQFF.

At least ten counts were recorded for this clone. The observed sequence ends 3 residues before the CDR3 terminus, with the missing tail filled in from the germline J gene. The chain combines TRBV5-5 with TRBJ1-6, with no clear D. Germline V gives CDR1 SGHKS, CDR2 YYEKEE (reference sequence). V shed 3 bases and J shed 8 bases, with 3 bases lying between them. The CDR3 length is 11 residues. The CDR3 is CASSSDSPLHF. The DNA read from the CDR3 is TGTGCCAGCAGCTCCGATTCACCC.

This clone was found many times. The read halts 3 residues ahead of the CDR3 end, with the missing end drawn from the germline J gene. The V and J genes are TRBV6-4 and TRBJ1-1; no clear D gene. The CDR3 totals 12 residues. Deletions cut 10 bases from V and 1 base from J, with 10 bases between. The germline CDR1 and CDR2 sequences are MRHNA and SNTAGT. The DNA read from the CDR3 is TGTGCCACCCTAAATGGGAACACTGAA. Amino acids: CATLNGNTE. In full, the CDR3 reads CATLNGNTEAFF.

This clone has just a few counts. The CDR3 goes on 3 residues after the read ends, and that part is filled in from the germline J gene. This chain links TRBV7-9 with TRBJ1-4, with 9 bases that match TRBD1. Germline CDR1 reads SEHNR; CDR2 reads FQNEAQ (reference sequence). With 5 bases clipped from V and 7 bases from J, the junction kept 5 bases outside the gene matches. The CDR3 spans 14 residues. CDR3 region: CASSNTGGGEKLFF. Incomplete CDR3 DNA: TGTGCCAGCAGCAATACAGGGGGCGGTGAAAAA.

This clone has a count of ten or more. With the read ending 3 residues before the CDR3 end, the germline J gene is used to fill in that end. The chain combines TRBV12-5 with TRBJ1-2, with D unclear. Germline CDR1 LGHNT, CDR2 FRNRAP. This CDR3 region has 13 residues. This CDR3 is CASGLVQIEGYTF. CDR3 DNA (partial): TGTGCTAGTGGTTTGGTACAGATCGAAGGC.

This clone has a count of ten or more. The CDR3 extends 3 residues past the end of the read, so its final part is completed from the germline J gene. The chain employs TRBV30 and TRBJ1-6; TRBD1 might be the D (5 bases). Trimming took off 5 bases at V and 9 bases at J, with 11 bases between the two ends. This CDR3 comprises 12 residues. Germline CDR1 and CDR2: GTSNPN and SVGIG (reference sequence). Here the CDR3 reads CAWCRQGSPLHF. Partial CDR3 DNA: TGTGCCTGGTGTAGGCAGGGTTCACCC.

This clone has ten or more counts. The read ends 3 residues shy of where the CDR3 ends; the end is completed using the germline J gene. V is TRBV19 and J is TRBJ2-7, with D possibly being TRBD2 (6 bases). The CDR3 is 14 residues long. Trimming cost V 4 bases and J 0 bases, with 10 bases left between them. Germline V gene data show CDR1 as LNHDA and CDR2 as SQIVND (reference sequence). The CDR3 DNA, read in part, is TGTGCCAGTAGTACGGGACTCTACTCCTACGAG. It encodes CASSTGLYSYE. The complete CDR3 protein is CASSTGLYSYEQYF.

This clone came up many times. The CDR3 is cut off 3 residues early in the read; its end comes from the germline J gene. V is TRBV19 and J is TRBJ2-5, with D perhaps TRBD1 (6 bases). V gave up 4 bases and J gave up 5 bases, with 11 bases separating them. In germline, CDR1 is LNHDA, CDR2 SQIVND (reference sequence). The CDR3 totals 13 residues. CDR3 DNA (partial): TGTGCCAGTAGTAAGAACAGGGCGGAGACC. It specifies CASSKNRAET. In full, the CDR3 is CASSKNRAETQYF.

Ten or more counts support this clone. From the germline J gene comes the end of the CDR3, since the read stops 3 residues before it. The chain links TRBV19 to TRBJ2-5; TRBD1 aligns across 9 bases. CDR1 is LNHDA, CDR2 SQIVND, per germline (reference sequence). This CDR3 is built from 17 residues. Germline trimming cut 4 bases from V and 3 bases from J; bases unmatched to any gene: 12. The CDR3 bases that were read are TGTGCCAGTAGTACGGCCGACAGGGGGGAAGGGGAAGAGACC. The encoded protein is CASSTADRGEGEET. The whole CDR3 reads CASSTADRGEGEETQYF.

The sample holds many counts of this clone. The CDR3 end lies 3 residues beyond the end of the read and is filled in from the germline J gene. The chain couples TRBV5-1 to TRBJ2-5; possible D gene TRBD1, 6 bases. V lost 6 bases and J 0 bases, leaving 15 bases between the germline ends. Looked up from germline, CDR1 is SGHRS and CDR2 is YFSETQ. CDR3 length: 15 amino acids. CDR3 sequence reads: CASTHRARYQETQYF. Incomplete CDR3 DNA: TGCGCCAGCACCCACAGGGCAAGGTACCAAGAGACC.

Ten or more counts support this clone. Read sequence stops 3 residues before the CDR3 end, and the germline J gene provides the missing end. This chain connects TRBV19 to TRBJ1-6; D is possibly TRBD1 (6 bases). The CDR3 runs to 13 residues. The germline gives CDR1 LNHDA, CDR2 SQIVND (reference sequence). V was clipped by 6 bases and J by 9 bases, with 12 bases between them. The CDR3 loop reads CASSTGLSSPLHF. The sequenced CDR3 bases are TGTGCCAGTAGCACAGGGTTATCTTCACCC.

Many counts were recorded for this clone. The sequence runs out 3 residues before the end of the CDR3; the remainder is reconstructed from the germline J gene. The J gene is TRBJ1-5, the V gene TRBV20-1; possibly TRBD1 for D (5 bases). V lost 0 bases and J lost 5, with 8 bases in between. Germline V gene data show CDR1 as DFQATT and CDR2 as SNEGSKA (reference sequence). The CDR3 covers 13 residues. The DNA read from the CDR3 is TGCAGTGCTAGAGACCGGGGGGATCAGCCC. It translates to CSARDRGDQP. The whole CDR3 protein is CSARDRGDQPQHF.

This clone was counted at least ten times. Partial CDR3 DNA: TGTGCCAGCAGTTTCAGGGGGCAGGGGGAG. As protein: CASSFRGQGE. In full, the CDR3 reads CASSFRGQGELFF. V gene TRBV12-3 or TRBV12-4 combines with J gene TRBJ2-2; 8 bases agree with TRBD1. The CDR3 end is not reached by the read, which stops 3 residues before it; the germline J gene fills it in. This CDR3 contains 13 residues. The V segment lost 3 bases and the J segment 8 bases; nucleotides outside the gene matches: 2.

Ten or more counts support this clone. The read ends 3 residues early relative to the CDR3; the germline J gene fills the gap. The chain combines TRBV7-3 with TRBJ1-1, with unresolved D. Germline CDR1 SGHTA, CDR2 FQGTGA. V was shortened by 2 bases and J by 4 bases, with 11 bases between the two germline ends. The CDR3 sequence is 14 residues long. CDR3 DNA, as far as it was read: TGTGCCAGCAGCTTATTGGGCCCAGGCACTGAA. This sequence encodes CASSLLGPGTE. From start to end, the CDR3 is CASSLLGPGTEAFF.

This clone was observed at least ten times. The read finishes 3 residues shy of the CDR3 end, and the germline J gene is used to complete it. This chain links TRBV7-9 with TRBJ2-7, with D perhaps TRBD1 (6 bases). Germline loops: CDR1 SEHNR, CDR2 FQNEAQ (reference sequence). The CDR3 runs to 13 residues. V was trimmed by 0 bases and J by 6 bases, leaving 9 bases between them. CDR3 bases read: TGTGCCAGCAGCTTAGCTAGCAGGGGCGAG. As protein: CASSLASRGE. The CDR3 in full is CASSLASRGEQYF.

This clone was counted a few times. With the read ending 3 residues before the CDR3 end, the germline J gene is used to fill in that end. The chain carries TRBV18 and TRBJ1-1, with 11 bases lining up with TRBD1. CDR3 size: 20 residues. Trimming cost V 3 bases and J 3 bases; bases outside gene matches: 18. Per germline, CDR1 KGHSH and CDR2 LQKENI. Partial CDR3 DNA: TGTGCCAGCTCACCGAGGACAGGGGGCGCGGTGGGTAAATGGGACACTGAA. Its protein is CASSPRTGGAVGKWDTE. The whole CDR3 region reads CASSPRTGGAVGKWDTEAFF.

This clone was recorded at least ten times. The DNA ends 3 residues before the CDR3 does, and the rest of the CDR3 is filled in from the germline J gene. The V gene is TRBV19, the J gene TRBJ2-7, with a possible D match to TRBD1 (6 bases). Between the trimmed V and J ends, which lost 6 bases and 2 bases, there was a span of 14 bases. CDR3 size: 14 residues. Germline-derived CDR1 and CDR2 are LNHDA and SQIVND (reference sequence). CDR3 bases read: TGTGCCAGTAGCTTCGGACAGTCAGCCTACGAG. It codes for CASSFGQSAYE. The entire CDR3 sequence reads CASSFGQSAYEQYF.

There are many counts of this clone. The CDR3 end falls 3 residues outside the read, so it is completed with the germline J gene. This chain connects TRBV5-1 to TRBJ2-3, with TRBD2 identical over 13 bases. The CDR3 sequence is 17 residues long. The V gene end was trimmed by 0 bases and the J gene end by 4 bases; junction bases not matched to a gene: 5. Germline CDR1 is SGHRS and CDR2 is YFSETQ. The CDR3 sequence: CASSLVTSGRVSDTQYF. Partial CDR3 DNA: TGCGCCAGCAGCTTGGTAACTAGCGGGAGGGTGTCAGATACG.

This clone was observed at least ten times. From the germline J gene comes the end of the CDR3, since the read stops 3 residues before it. This chain connects TRBV5-1 to TRBJ1-6; 7 bases match TRBD1. There are 16 residues in the CDR3. The germline V gene has CDR1 SGHRS and CDR2 YFSETQ. Trimming took 3 bases from V and 4 from J; bases not matched to a gene: 7. CDR3 bases read: TGCGCCAGCAGCTCCCGGGACAGCTCTTATAATTCACCC. Translation gives CASSSRDSSYNSP. In full, the CDR3 reads CASSSRDSSYNSPLHF.

As for this clone: The read terminates 3 residues before the CDR3 end, so the remaining end is supplied by the germline J gene. This chain links TRBV5-1 with TRBJ2-4, with D perhaps TRBD1 (5 bases). The CDR3 is 14 residues long. CDR1 is SGHRS and CDR2 is YFSETQ in the germline V gene. The sequenced part of the CDR3 DNA is TGCGCCAGCAGCTTGTCCCCAGGGAACTATGGT. Translation: CASSLSPGNYG. The full CDR3 protein is CASSLSPGNYGQYF.

In this sample, this clone turned up many times. At one boundary the junction diverges from the germline segment, which might be a read error. The sequence runs out 3 residues before the end of the CDR3; the remainder is reconstructed from the germline J gene. The J gene is TRBJ2-3, the V gene TRBV4-2, with unresolved D. This CDR3 region has 16 residues. Germline V gives CDR1 LGHNA, CDR2 YNFKEQ. The CDR3 DNA, read in part, is TGCGCCAGCAGCCAAGATTCCGCTGGCCTTACAGATACG. Amino acid sequence: CASSQDSAGLTDT. The entire CDR3 reads CASSQDSAGLTDTQYF.

The table lists this clone with many counts. Coverage ceases 3 residues before the CDR3 finishes, and the germline J gene fills in the end. This rearrangement joins TRBV30 to TRBJ2-1, with 11 nucleotides matching TRBD2. The CDR3 extends over 20 amino acids. Losses at the gene ends were 0 bases for V and 2 bases for J; bases not matched to a gene: 15. From germline, CDR1 is GTSNPN and CDR2 SVGIG (reference sequence). Partial CDR3 DNA: TGTGCCTGGAGTGTACGGGGGACTAGCGGATTTAGGGGACCCTACAATGAG. Amino acids: CAWSVRGTSGFRGPYNE. The whole CDR3 protein is CAWSVRGTSGFRGPYNEQFF.

This clone was recorded at least ten times. The CDR3 extends 3 residues past the end of the read, so its final part is completed from the germline J gene. V is TRBV2 and J is TRBJ2-3; TRBD2 matches 14 bases. V lost 6 bases to trimming and J lost 1 base; unmatched junction nucleotides: 9. The CDR3 is 18 residues long. Germline loops: CDR1 SNHLY, CDR2 FYNNEI. CDR3 region: CASRPGTSGSLGTDTQYF. CDR3 DNA, as far as it was read: TGTGCCAGCAGGCCCGGGACTAGCGGGAGTTTGGGCACAGATACG.